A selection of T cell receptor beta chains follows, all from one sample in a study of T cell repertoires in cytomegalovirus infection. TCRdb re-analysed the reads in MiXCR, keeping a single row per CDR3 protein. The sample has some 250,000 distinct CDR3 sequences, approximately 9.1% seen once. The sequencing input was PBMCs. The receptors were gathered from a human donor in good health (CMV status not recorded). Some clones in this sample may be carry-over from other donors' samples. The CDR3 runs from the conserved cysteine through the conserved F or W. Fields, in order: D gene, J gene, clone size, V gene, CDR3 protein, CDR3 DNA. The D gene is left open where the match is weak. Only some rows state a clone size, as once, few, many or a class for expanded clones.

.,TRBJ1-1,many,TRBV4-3,CASSQSTGYTEAFF,TGCGCCAGCAGCCAGAGTACGGGGTACACTGAAGCTTTCTTT
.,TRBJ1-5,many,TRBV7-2,CASSLYGVTNQPQHF,TGTGCCAGCAGCTTATATGGGGTGACAAATCAGCCCCAGCATTTT
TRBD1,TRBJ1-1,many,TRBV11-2,CASSLDPAPSRGRRFMNTEAFF,TGTGCCAGCAGCTTAGATCCGGCACCTAGTAGGGGGCGACGGTTTATGAACACTGAAGCTTTCTTT
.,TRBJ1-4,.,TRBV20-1,CSASGGKEKLFF,TGCAGTGCTAGTGGAGGGAAGGAAAAACTGTTTTTT
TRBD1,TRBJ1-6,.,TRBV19,CASSSVAGGGASYNSPLHF,TGTGCCAGTAGTTCGGTGGCCGGAGGGGGCGCTTCCTATAATTCACCCCTCCACTTT
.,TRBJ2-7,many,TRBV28,CASSSAIYEQYF,TGTGCCAGCAGTTCGGCAATTTACGAGCAGTACTTC
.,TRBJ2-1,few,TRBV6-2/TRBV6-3,CASSYPLLRGNEQFF,TGTGCCAGCAGTTACCCCCTTCTCCGGGGGAATGAGCAGTTCTTC
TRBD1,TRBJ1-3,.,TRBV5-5,CASSLLQGRHTIYF,TGTGCCAGCAGCTTGTTACAGGGGAGACACACCATATATTTT
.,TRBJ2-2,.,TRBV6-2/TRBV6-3,CASRRGNTGELFF,TGTGCCAGCAGGAGGGGGAACACCGGGGAGCTGTTTTTT
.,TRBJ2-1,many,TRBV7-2,CASSSSPYEQFF,TGTGCCAGCAGCTCTTCCCCGTATGAGCAGTTCTTC
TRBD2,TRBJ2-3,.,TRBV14,CASSQRTSGADTQYF,TGTGCCAGCAGCCAAAGGACTAGCGGGGCAGATACGCAGTATTTT
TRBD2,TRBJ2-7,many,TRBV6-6,CATHPGGGREHEQYF,TGTGCCACCCACCCCGGCGGGGGAAGAGAGCACGAGCAGTACTTC
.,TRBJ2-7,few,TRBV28,CASGPPTPYEQYF,TGTGCCAGTGGCCCCCCGACTCCCTACGAGCAGTACTTC
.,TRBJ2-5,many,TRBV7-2,CASSTRRGLERETQYF,TGTGCCAGCAGCACCCGTCGGGGGCTGGAGAGAGAGACCCAGTACTTC
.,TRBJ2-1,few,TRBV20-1,CSCQFATRDEQFF,TGCAGTTGTCAGTTCGCCACCCGGGATGAGCAGTTCTTC
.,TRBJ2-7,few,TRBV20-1,CSARASRTSEKREQYF,TGCAGTGCTAGGGCAAGCCGGACTTCTGAGAAGAGGGAGCAGTACTTC
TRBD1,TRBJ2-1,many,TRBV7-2,CASSLGFGTGHNEQFF,TGTGCCAGCAGCTTAGGCTTCGGGACAGGGCATAATGAGCAGTTCTTC
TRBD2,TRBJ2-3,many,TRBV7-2,CASSLMGLADTDTQYF,TGTGCCAGCAGCCTCATGGGACTAGCGGACACAGATACGCAGTATTTT
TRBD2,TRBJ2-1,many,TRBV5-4,CASSPAGGPYNEQFF,TGTGCCAGCAGCCCAGCGGGGGGGCCTTACAATGAGCAGTTCTTC
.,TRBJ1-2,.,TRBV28,CASREPYGYTF,TGTGCCAGCCGGGAACCCTATGGCTACACCTTC
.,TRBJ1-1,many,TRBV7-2,CASSLKQWNTEAFF,TGTGCCAGCAGCTTAAAACAGTGGAACACTGAAGCTTTCTTT
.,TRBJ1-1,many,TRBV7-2,CASSLGVGGNTEAFF,TGTGCCAGCAGCCTGGGGGTAGGGGGGAACACTGAAGCTTTCTTT
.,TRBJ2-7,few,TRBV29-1,CSVGGEEQYF,TGCAGCGTTGGGGGGGAGGAGCAGTACTTC
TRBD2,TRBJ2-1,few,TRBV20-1,CSARVLAGIEQFF,TGCAGTGCTAGAGTACTAGCGGGGATTGAGCAGTTCTTC
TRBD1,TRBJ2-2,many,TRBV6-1,CASRSTGTGNTGELFF,TGTGCCAGTAGAAGTACCGGGACAGGGAACACCGGGGAGCTGTTTTTT
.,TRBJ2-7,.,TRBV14,CASSSQGRPGEQYF,TGTGCCAGCAGCTCGCAGGGGCGCCCCGGCGAGCAGTACTTC
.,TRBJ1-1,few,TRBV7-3,CASSSAHPDTEAFF,TGTGCCAGCAGCTCCGCGCACCCGGACACTGAAGCTTTCTTT
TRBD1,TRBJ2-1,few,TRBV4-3,CASSQGQGVYNEQFF,TGCGCCAGCAGCCAAGGACAGGGTGTGTACAATGAGCAGTTCTTC
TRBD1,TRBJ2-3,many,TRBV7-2,CASGDRGRTDTQYF,TGTGCCAGCGGAGACAGGGGGCGGACAGATACGCAGTATTTT